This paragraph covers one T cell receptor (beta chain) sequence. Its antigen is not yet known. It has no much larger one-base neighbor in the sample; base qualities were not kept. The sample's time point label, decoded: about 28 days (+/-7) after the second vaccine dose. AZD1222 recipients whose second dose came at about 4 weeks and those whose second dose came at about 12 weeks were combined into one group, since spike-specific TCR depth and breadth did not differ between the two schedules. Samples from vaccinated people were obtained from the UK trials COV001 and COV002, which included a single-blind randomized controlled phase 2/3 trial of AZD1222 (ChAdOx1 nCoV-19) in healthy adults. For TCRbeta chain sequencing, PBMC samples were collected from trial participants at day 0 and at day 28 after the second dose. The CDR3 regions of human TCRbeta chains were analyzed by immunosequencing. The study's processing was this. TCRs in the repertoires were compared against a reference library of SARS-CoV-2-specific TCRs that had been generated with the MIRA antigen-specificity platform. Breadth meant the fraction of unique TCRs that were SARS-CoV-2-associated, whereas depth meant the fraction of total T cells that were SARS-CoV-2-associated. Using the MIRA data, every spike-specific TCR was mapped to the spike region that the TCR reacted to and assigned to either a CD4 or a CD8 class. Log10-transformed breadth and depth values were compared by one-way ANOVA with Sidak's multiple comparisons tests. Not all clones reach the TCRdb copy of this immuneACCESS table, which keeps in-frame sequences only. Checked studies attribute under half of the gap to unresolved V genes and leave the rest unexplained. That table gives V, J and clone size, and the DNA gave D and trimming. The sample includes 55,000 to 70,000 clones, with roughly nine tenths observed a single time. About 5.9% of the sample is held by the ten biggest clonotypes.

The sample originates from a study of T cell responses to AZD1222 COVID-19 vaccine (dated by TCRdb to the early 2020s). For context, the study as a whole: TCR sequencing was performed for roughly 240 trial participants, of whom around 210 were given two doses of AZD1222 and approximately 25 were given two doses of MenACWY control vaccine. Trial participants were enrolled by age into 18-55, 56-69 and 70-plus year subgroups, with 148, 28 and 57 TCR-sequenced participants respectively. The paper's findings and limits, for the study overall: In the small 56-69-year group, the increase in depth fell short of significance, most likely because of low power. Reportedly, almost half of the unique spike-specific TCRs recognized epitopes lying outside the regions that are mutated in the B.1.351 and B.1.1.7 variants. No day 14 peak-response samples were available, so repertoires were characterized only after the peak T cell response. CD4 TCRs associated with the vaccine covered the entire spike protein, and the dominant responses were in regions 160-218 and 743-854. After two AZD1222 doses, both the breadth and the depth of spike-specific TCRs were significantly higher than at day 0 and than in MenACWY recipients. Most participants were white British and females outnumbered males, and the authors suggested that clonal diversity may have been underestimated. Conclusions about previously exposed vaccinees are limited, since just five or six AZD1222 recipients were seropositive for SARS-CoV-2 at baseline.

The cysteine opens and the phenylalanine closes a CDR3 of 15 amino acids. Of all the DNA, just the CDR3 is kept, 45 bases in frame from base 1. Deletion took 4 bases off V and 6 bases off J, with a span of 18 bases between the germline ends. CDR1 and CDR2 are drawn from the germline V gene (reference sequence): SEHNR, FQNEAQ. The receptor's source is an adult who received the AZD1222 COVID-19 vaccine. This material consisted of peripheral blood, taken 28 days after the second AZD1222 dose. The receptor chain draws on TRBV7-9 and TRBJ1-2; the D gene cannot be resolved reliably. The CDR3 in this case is CASSSNKVSGDGYTF. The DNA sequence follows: TGTGCCAGCAGCTCCAACAAGGTCTCGGGCGATGGCTACACCTTC.